This T cell receptor beta chain was sequenced in a study of shared clonotypes between healthy human individuals. Broader study findings: Donors were few, which limited the genetic and exposure-history diversity represented. Non-shared clonotypes showed lower generation probabilities than clonotypes common to all four donors.

Germline V gene lookup returns CDR1 SGHRS and CDR2 YFSETQ. CDR3 length: 16 residues. Trimming cost V 4 bases and J 0 bases; bases outside gene matches: 2. Terminally differentiated effector memory CD45RA+ cells were left out of the naive CD8 fraction, which was CD45RO-negative and positively selected for CCR7. A note on this clone: The antigen is unknown.

Profiling relied on immunoSEQ multiplex PCR, and the TCRdb table lists in-frame clones only, not all of them. This table holds approximately 2,200,000 clones, approximately 94% found once. The chain couples TRBV5-1 to TRBJ2-1, with TRBD2 matching 12 bases. This clonotype was sampled from a man between 18 and 35 years old in good health. Some clones in this sample may be carry-over from other donors' samples. Sequences were obtained from naive CD8+ T cells from PBMCs. CDR3 nucleotides: TGCGCCAGCAGCCCTAGCGGGAGGGCCTCCTACAATGAGCAGTTCTTC. Amino acid sequence: CASSPSGRASYNEQFF.